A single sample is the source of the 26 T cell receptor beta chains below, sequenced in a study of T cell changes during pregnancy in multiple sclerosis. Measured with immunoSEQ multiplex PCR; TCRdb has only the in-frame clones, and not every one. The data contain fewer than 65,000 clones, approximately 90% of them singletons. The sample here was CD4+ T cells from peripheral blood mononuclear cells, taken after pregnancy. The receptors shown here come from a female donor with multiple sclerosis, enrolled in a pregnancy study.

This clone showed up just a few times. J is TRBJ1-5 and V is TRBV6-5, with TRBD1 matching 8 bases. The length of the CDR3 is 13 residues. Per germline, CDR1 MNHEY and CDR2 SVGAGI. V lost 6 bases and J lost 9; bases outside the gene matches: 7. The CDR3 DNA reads TGTGCCAGCAGCCGACAGGGGATGTTGCCCCAGCATTTT. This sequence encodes CASSRQGMLPQHF.

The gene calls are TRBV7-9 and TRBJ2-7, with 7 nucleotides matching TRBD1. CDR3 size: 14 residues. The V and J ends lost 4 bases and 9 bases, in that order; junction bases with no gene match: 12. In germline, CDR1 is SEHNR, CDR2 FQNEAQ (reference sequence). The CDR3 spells CASSSLPGQPGQYF. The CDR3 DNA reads TGTGCCAGCAGCTCCCTACCGGGACAGCCAGGGCAGTACTTC.

CDR3: CASRNRDRGTDTQYF. The CDR3 nucleotides read TGTGCCAGCAGAAACCGGGACAGGGGGACAGATACGCAGTATTTT. This chain connects TRBV28 to TRBJ2-3; 11 bases fit TRBD1. V dropped 6 bases and J dropped 3; count of bases not matched to a gene: 5. Per the germline V gene, CDR1 is MDHEN and CDR2 is SYDVKM. The CDR3 has 15 amino acids.

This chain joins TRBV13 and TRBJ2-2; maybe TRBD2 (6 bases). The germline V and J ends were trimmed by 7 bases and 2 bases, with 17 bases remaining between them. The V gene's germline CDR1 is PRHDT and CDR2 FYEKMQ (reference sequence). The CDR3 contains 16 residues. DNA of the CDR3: TGTGCCAGCACCATCTGGCGCGGGGTCAACACCGGGGAGCTGTTTTTT. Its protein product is CASTIWRGVNTGELFF.

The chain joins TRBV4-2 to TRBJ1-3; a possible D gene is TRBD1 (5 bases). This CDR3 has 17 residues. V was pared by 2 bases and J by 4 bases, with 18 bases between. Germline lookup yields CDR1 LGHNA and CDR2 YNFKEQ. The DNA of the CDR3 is TGTGCCAGCAGCCAATCAGGGAGGGGCGCGGGCGGAAACACCATATATTTT. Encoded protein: CASSQSGRGAGGNTIYF.

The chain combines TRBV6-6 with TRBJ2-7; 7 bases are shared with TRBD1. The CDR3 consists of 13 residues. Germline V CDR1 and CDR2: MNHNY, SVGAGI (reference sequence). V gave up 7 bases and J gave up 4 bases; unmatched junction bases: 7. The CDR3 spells CASKQGDRYEQYF. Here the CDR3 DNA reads TGTGCCAGCAAGCAGGGGGATAGATACGAGCAGTACTTC.

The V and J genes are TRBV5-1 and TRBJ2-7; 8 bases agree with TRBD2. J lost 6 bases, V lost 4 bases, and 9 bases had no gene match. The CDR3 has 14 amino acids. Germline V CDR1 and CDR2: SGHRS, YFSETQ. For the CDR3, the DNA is TGCGCCAGCAGCCCGGAATCGGGGGGGGGCGAGCAGTACTTC. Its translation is CASSPESGGGEQYF.

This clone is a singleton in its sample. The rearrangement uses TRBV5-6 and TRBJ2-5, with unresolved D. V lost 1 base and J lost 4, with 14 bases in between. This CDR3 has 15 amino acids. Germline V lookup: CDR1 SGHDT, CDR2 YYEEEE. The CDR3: CASSLYKKRLETQYF. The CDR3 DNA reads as TGTGCCAGCAGCTTGTATAAGAAGCGACTAGAGACCCAGTACTTC.

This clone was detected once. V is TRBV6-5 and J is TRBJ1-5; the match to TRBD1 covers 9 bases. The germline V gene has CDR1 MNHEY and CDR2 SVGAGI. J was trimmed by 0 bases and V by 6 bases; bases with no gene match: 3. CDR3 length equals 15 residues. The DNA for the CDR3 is TGTGCCAGCAGGAGGGACAGGGCTAGCAATCAGCCCCAGCATTTT. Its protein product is CASRRDRASNQPQHF.

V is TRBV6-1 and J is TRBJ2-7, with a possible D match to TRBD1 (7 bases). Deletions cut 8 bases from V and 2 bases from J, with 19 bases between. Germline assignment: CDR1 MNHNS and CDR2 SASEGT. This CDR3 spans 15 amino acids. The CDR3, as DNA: TGTGCCAGCGGTCTTGACGCGGGACAGACCTACGAGCAGTACTTC. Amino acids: CASGLDAGQTYEQYF.

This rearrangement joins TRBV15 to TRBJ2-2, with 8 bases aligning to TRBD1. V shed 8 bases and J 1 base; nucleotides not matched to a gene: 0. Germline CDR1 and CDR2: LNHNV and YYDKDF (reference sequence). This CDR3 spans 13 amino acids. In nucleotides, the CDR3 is TGTGCCACCGGGACAGGGAACACCGGGGAGCTGTTTTTT. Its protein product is CATGTGNTGELFF.

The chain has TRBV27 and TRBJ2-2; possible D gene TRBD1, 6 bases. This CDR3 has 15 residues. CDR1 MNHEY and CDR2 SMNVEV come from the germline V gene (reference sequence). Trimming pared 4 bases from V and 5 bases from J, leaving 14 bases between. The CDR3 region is CASSSYRVWTGELFF. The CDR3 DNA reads TGTGCCAGCAGTTCATACAGGGTCTGGACCGGGGAGCTGTTTTTT.

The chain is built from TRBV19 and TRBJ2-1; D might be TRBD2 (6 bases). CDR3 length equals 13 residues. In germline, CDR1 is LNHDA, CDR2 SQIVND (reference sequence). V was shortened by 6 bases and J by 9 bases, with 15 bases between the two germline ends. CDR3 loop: CASSRTWGGEQFF. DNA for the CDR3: TGTGCCAGTAGCCGAACATGGGGAGGTGAGCAGTTCTTC.

The CDR3 DNA follows: TGTGCCAGCAGGGCAGGGGGAAGGGCAGATACGCAGTATTTT. Its protein product is CASRAGGRADTQYF. V usage is TRBV11-2 and J usage is TRBJ2-3; 7 positions agree with TRBD1. The CDR3 covers 14 residues. Trimming at V came to 6 bases and at J to 4 bases, leaving 7 bases not matched to a gene. The germline CDR1 and CDR2 sequences are SGHAT and FQNNGV.

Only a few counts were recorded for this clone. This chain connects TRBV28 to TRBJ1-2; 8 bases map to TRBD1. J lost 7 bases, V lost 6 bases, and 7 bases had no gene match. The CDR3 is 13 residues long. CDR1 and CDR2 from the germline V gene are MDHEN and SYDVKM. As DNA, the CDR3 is TGTGCCAGCAGCCCGGACAGGGACGGTGGCTACACCTTC. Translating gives CASSPDRDGGYTF.

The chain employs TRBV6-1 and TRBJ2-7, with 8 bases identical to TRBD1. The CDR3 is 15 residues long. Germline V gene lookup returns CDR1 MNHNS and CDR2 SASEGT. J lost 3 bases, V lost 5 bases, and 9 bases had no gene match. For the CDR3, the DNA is TGTGCCAGCAGTTCCGACAGGGGCACCGTCTACGAGCAGTACTTC. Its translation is CASSSDRGTVYEQYF.

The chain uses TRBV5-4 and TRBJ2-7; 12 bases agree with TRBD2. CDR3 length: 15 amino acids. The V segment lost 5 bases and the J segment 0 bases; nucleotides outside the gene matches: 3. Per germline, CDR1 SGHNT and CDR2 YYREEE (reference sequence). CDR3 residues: CASRLAGGSSYEQYF. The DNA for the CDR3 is TGTGCCAGCAGGCTAGCGGGAGGGAGCTCCTACGAGCAGTACTTC.

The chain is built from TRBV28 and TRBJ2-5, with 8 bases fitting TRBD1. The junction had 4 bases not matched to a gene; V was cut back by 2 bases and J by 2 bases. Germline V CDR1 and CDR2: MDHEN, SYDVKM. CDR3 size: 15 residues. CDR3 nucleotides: TGTGCCAGCAGTTTACCTGGGACAGGACAAGAGACCCAGTACTTC. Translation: CASSLPGTGQETQYF.

CDR3 nucleotide sequence: TGTGCCAGCAGCTATGGTAGCGGGCTCACAGATACGCAGTATTTT. It yields the protein CASSYGSGLTDTQYF. The chain employs TRBV7-9 and TRBJ2-3; 7 positions agree with TRBD2. The CDR3 is 15 residues long. The junction had 6 bases not matched to a gene; V was cut back by 4 bases and J by 2 bases. Per germline, CDR1 SEHNR and CDR2 FQNEAQ (reference sequence).

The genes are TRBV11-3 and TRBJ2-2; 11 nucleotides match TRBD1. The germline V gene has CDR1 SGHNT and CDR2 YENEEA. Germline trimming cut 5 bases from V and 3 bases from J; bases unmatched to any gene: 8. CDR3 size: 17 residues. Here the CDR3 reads CASSRDRGAMDTGELFF. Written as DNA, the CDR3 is TGTGCCAGCAGCAGGGACAGGGGGGCTATGGACACCGGGGAGCTGTTTTTT. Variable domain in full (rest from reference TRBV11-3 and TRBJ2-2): EAGVVQSPRYKIIEKKQPVAFWCNPISGHNTLYWYLQNLGQGPELLIRYENEEAVDDSQLPKDRFSAERLKGVDSTLKIQPAELGDSAVYLCASSRDRGAMDTGELFFGEGSRLTVL.

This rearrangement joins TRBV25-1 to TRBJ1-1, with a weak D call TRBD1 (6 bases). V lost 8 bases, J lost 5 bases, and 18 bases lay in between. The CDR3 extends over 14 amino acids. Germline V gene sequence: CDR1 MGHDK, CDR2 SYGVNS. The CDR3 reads CASCSGGGRTEAFF. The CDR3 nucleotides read TGTGCCAGCTGCTCGGGAGGGGGGCGAACTGAAGCTTTCTTT. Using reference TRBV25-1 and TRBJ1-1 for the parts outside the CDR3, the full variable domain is EADIYQTPRYLVIGTGKKITLECSQTMGHDKMYWYQQDPGMELHLIHYSYGVNSTEKGDLSSESTVSRIRTEHFPLTLESARPSHTSQYLCASCSGGGRTEAFFGQGTRLTVV.

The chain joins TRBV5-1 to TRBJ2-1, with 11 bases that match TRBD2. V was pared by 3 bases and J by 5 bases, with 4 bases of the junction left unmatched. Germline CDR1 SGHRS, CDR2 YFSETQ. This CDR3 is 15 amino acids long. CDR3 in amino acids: CASSSTSGRNNEQFF. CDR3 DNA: TGCGCCAGCAGCTCTACTAGCGGGAGAAACAATGAGCAGTTCTTC.

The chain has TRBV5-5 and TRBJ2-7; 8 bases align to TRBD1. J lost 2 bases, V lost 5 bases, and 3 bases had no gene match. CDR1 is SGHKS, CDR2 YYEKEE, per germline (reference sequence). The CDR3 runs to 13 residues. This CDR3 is CASRRTGPYEQYF. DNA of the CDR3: TGTGCCAGCAGGCGGACAGGGCCCTACGAGCAGTACTTC. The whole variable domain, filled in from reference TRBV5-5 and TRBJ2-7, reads DAGVTQSPTHLIKTRGQQVTLRCSPISGHKSVSWYQQVLGQGPQFIFQYYEKEERGRGNFPDRFSARQFPNYSSELNVNALLLGDSALYLCASRRTGPYEQYFGPGTRLTVT.

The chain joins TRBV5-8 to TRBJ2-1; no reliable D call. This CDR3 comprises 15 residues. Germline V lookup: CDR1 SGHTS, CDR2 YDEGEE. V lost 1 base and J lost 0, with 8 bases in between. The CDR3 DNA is TGTGCCAGCAGCTTGTCAGTGTTCTCCTACAATGAGCAGTTCTTC. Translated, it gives CASSLSVFSYNEQFF.

Here the CDR3 DNA reads TGTGCCAGCTCCGGACTAGCGAGAAACGAGCAGTACTTC. It codes for CASSGLARNEQYF. V gene TRBV27 combines with J gene TRBJ2-7, with 9 nucleotides matching TRBD2. J was trimmed by 5 bases and V by 8 bases; bases with no gene match: 7. The CDR3 is 13 residues long. Per the germline V gene, CDR1 is MNHEY and CDR2 is SMNVEV (reference sequence).

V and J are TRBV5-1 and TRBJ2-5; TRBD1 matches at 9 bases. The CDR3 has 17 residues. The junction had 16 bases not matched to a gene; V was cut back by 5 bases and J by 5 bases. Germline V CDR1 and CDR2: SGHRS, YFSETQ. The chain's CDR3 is CASRNPPGTGPRETQYF. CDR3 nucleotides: TGCGCCAGCAGAAACCCACCCGGGACAGGGCCGCGGGAGACCCAGTACTTC.